This record looks at one T cell receptor (beta chain) sequence and its context. This specimen belongs to a study of blood T cell repertoires in COVID-19. From germline, CDR1 is SNHLY and CDR2 FYNNEI. With V trimmed by 7 bases and J by 8 bases, 13 bases remained unmatched. This CDR3 region has 14 residues. The data were produced by immunoSEQ multiplex PCR, yet TCRdb's version contains in-frame clones alone and is incomplete. The sample yields 15,000 to 20,000 clones, 90% to 95% seen once. The sequence was obtained from a human donor in a cohort sampled during active COVID-19. The chain joins TRBV2 to TRBJ1-2; 7 bases agree with TRBD1. Sequencing input: peripheral blood. The CDR3 nucleotides read TGTGCCAGCATGGTGAACAGGGGATTAGAGGGCTACACCTTC. Translating gives CASMVNRGLEGYTF.